This T cell receptor beta chain derives from a study of tumor-infiltrating lymphocytes in primary liver carcinoma (dated by TCRdb to the late 2010s). Regarding the complete study: The five patients, three men and two women aged 30 to 69 years, had hepatocellular carcinoma (four) or combined HCC and intrahepatic cholangiocarcinoma (one). The five patients had tumors staged T1-T3 N0M0, with maximum diameters ranging from 4.2 to 10 cm. Roughly 3.5 to 8 million productive TCRbeta reads were obtained per sample, and no significant difference in read depth was found between tissue types. TCRbeta repertoire sequencing, expression microarrays and whole-exome sequencing were combined in the study across five regions of each liver tumor, with adjacent normal tissue and blood also included. A total of some 35 specimens from 5 patients went through TCRbeta repertoire sequencing, namely 25 tumor regions, 5 adjacent noncancerous liver tissues and 5 peripheral blood samples. The roughly 25 tumor region samples were profiled with Agilent mRNA microarrays so that TCRbeta repertoire diversity could be related to the local molecular phenotype. Repertoires from technical replicates were highly reproducible, with mean shared-clone rates roughly 0.9 and correlation coefficients above 0.98.

Points the paper makes about the study in general: Bulk unsorted samples precluded comparing CD4+ and CD8+ T cell repertoires. Compared with blood, tumors had a significantly larger share of the repertoire taken up by the top 250 clones (p = 0.039). Just about 8-24% of top clones turned up in all five regions of a tumor, which suggests spatial heterogeneity among tumor-infiltrating T cells. Only five patients were included in the study, and the authors note that the findings should be validated in a larger study. Only the TCR beta chain was sequenced, which likely underestimates true repertoire diversity because unpaired alpha chains were not captured. Pairs of tumor regions showed greater repertoire overlap (mean 36%) than tumor-adjacent pairs (roughly 17%) or tumor-blood pairs (roughly 15%), which is consistent with antigen-driven expansion.

Total RNA and DNA were co-extracted without cell sorting from around 20-30 mg of bulk tissue using the AllPrep DNA/RNA mini kit. Roughly five patients with histopathologically diagnosed primary liver carcinoma underwent surgical resection in China between late 2015 and March 2016. At the time of sampling, the patients had chronic HBV infection and had not received any treatment. Five spatially separated regions were sampled per tumor: superior, inferior, left-lateral and right-lateral poles, plus the tumor centre. According to histology, viable tumor cells made up more than 80% of every tumor sample. Each fresh piece of tumor and adjacent tissue was cut in two, with one half stored in RNAlater at -80 degrees C and the other half sent for histology. Measured from the cysteine to the phenylalanine, the CDR3 is 13 residues long. Only CDR3 DNA is held: 39 bases, read in frame from base 1. V trim: 9 bases; J trim: 3 bases; unmatched bases: 5. The germline V gene (reference sequence) specifies SEHNR as CDR1 and FQNEAQ as CDR2.

With respect to this clonotype: Its antigen specificity is not known. Nothing much larger sits one base from this clone, and base qualities are not available.

Using a constant-region primer and ProtoScript II reverse transcriptase, TCRbeta-specific cDNA was reverse-transcribed from about 0.45 ug total RNA. Three nested multiplex PCR rounds, following a slightly modified ARM-PCR procedure, were used to build the TCRbeta libraries. Each of the first two PCR rounds ran for about 11 cycles using multiplex TRBV1-TRBV30 forward primers together with a Cbeta reverse primer. Sample barcodes and Illumina adapters were added in a final 25-cycle PCR using Deep VentR polymerase. Before sequencing, amplicons between 200 and 500 bp were purified from gel using a QIAquick gel extraction kit. An Illumina HiSeq 2500 was used to sequence the TCRbeta amplicons with 250-bp paired-end reads. As for the original processing: To recover full CDR3 sequences, reads were quality-trimmed using Trimmomatic v0.33 and paired reads were then merged using FLASH v1.2.11. V, D and J germline segments were assigned to the rearranged TCRbeta sequences using MiGEC v1.2.1b. Clonotype statistics, along with Shannon-Wiener diversity indices, were calculated using VDJtools v1.0.0. To reduce sampling bias, subsequent analyses other than the diversity analysis used only the 250 most abundant clonotypes in each sample. Clones were called with MiXCR by TCRdb after fastp trimmed the public reads at Q25, and only in-frame beta chains were retained. For every CDR3 protein sequence, its rows merge into one entry that carries the most common genes and DNA. TCRdb's processing, not the study's, gives the V and J calls here. Present in this sample are fewer than 75,000 distinct CDR3 sequences, around 64% of which were seen just once. 40% of the sample rests with the top ten.

Material for sequencing was liver tumor tissue from sampling region 4. The cell subset or site label for this specimen denotes: tumor region T4, right-lateral pole. This sequence originates from a man aged 35 to 55 with primary liver carcinoma and hepatitis B virus infection. The rearrangement combines TRBV7-9 with TRBJ1-1, with 9 bases matching TRBD1. The nucleotides read TGTGCCAGTAGCCGGACAGGGGACACTGAAGCTTTCTTT. Its protein product is CASSRTGDTEAFF.